Each of the 3 T cell receptor beta chains below was sequenced from the same sample in a study of blood T cell repertoires in COVID-19. This table comes from immunoSEQ multiplex PCR, and its TCRdb copy is limited to in-frame clones, with some not included. The sample holds 95,000 to 120,000 clones, 88% seen once. The sequencing input was peripheral blood. The receptors originated from a human donor in a cohort sampled during active COVID-19.

The rearrangement joins TRBV28 to TRBJ1-2; tentatively, D is TRBD1 (6 bases). From germline, CDR1 is MDHEN and CDR2 SYDVKM. The V end lost 10 bases, the J end lost 4 bases, and 13 bases lay between the germline ends. This CDR3 is built from 12 residues. The CDR3 bases are TGTGCCACCAAGACAGGCGGCTATGGCTACACCTTC. It codes for CATKTGGYGYTF.

This clone occurred once. The V gene is TRBV19, the J gene TRBJ1-1, with unresolved D. The CDR3 runs to 11 residues. The V and J ends lost 4 bases and 11 bases respectively, with 11 bases between them. From germline, CDR1 is LNHDA and CDR2 SQIVND (reference sequence). As DNA, the CDR3 is TGTGCCAGTAGTACCCGGGTTGGGGCTTTCTTT. The encoded protein is CASSTRVGAFF.

The chain joins TRBV5-1 to TRBJ2-6, with 13 bases fitting TRBD2. The CDR3 extends over 18 amino acids. Germline loops: CDR1 SGHRS, CDR2 YFSETQ. V shed 4 bases, J shed 1 base, and the junction held 5 bases outside the gene matches. CDR3 in amino acids: CASSPQLAGGSGANVLTF. The CDR3 coding sequence is TGCGCCAGCAGCCCTCAACTAGCGGGAGGGTCTGGGGCCAACGTCCTGACTTTC.